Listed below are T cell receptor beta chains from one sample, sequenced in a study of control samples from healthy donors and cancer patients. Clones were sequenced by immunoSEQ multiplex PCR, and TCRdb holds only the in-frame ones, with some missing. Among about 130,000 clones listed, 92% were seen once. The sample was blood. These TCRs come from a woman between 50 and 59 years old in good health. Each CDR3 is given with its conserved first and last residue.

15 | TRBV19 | CASSSRGDRNTEAFF
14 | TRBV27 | CASSRTGGRIEQYF
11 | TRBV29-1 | CSGVRGDEQYF
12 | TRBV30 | CAWRRISETQYF
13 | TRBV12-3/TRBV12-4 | CASRDSPNEKLFF
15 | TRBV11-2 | CASSLAGGSNQPQHF
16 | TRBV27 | CASRRRSGGRVYEQYF
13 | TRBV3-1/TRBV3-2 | CASSLGGTYEQYF
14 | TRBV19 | CAANRGTSNYGYTF
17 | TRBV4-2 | CASSPAGAASGANVLTF
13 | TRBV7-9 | CASSAGWGGELFF
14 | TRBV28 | CASGRNAGAGELFF
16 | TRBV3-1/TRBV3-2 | CASSQDPTVTGDTQYF
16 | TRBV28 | CASSSPSGGFTDTQYF
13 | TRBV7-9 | CASSEQGHQPQHF
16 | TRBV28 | CASSSPRTGGDEKLFF
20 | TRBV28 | CASSHAGTGEPPSSNQPQHF
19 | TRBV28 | CASSFGRRWSDSIQETQYF
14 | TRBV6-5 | CASSRTGQALGAFF
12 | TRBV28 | CASSSGGLGYTF
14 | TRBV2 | CASKHRASYNEQFF
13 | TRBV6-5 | CASSPGGTDTIYF
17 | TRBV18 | CASSQEERTSSSYEQYF
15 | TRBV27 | CASSPPRRANTEAFF
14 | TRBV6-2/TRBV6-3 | CASSLRQGNSPLHF
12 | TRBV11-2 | CASSWTYNEQFF
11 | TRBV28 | CASSILNTYTF
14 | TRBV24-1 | CATSPRGQNGELFF
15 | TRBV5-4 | CASSLGGGVPQPQHF
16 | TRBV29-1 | CSVVQGQAETSETQYF
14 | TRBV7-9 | CASRADSSNEKLFF
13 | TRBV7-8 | CASSKESTDTQYF
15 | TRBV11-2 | CASSPRPEYYNEQFF
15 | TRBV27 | CASSRLAASTDTQYF
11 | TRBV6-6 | CASSSNQPQHF
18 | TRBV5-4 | CASSSLDLGPSAGSPLHF
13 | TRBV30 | CAFLHLILSEAFF
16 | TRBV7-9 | CASSFASGRGDYGYTF
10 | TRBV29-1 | CSIPGDTQYF